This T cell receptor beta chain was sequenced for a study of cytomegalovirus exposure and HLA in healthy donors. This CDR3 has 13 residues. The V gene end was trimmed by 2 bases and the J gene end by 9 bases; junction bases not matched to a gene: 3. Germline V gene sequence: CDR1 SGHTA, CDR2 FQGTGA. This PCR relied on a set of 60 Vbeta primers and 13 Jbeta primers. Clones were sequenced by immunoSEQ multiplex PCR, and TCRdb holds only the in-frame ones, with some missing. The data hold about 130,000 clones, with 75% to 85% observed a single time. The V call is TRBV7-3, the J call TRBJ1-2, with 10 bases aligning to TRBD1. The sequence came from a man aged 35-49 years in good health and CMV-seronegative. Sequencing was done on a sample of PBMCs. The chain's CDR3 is CASSLWDRGSYTF. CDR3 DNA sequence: TGTGCCAGCAGCTTATGGGACAGGGGAAGCTACACCTTC.